These 18 T cell receptor beta chains came from one sample sequenced in a study of T cells in Graves' hyperthyroidism and ophthalmopathy. The source material, RNA transcripts, was used to amplify TCR beta CDR3 regions. A set of HTBI primers served as the primers for a first-round RT-PCR of the TCR CDR3. One entry per CDR3 protein, called by TCRdb with MiXCR from the multiplex PCR reads. The repertoire holds approximately 690,000 distinct CDR3 sequences, with more than 12% as singletons. The source material was blood. The receptor set was obtained from a woman aged 45 to 65 with Graves' ophthalmopathy.

The CDR3 spells CASSRQINTGELFF. DNA of the CDR3: TGTGCCAGCAGCCGACAGATCAACACCGGGGAGCTGTTTTTT. The rearrangement links TRBV5-4 to TRBJ2-2; D is perhaps TRBD1 (5 bases). The V and J ends lost 4 bases and 2 bases respectively, with 9 bases between them. The CDR3 loop spans 14 amino acids. Germline lookup yields CDR1 SGHNT and CDR2 YYREEE (reference sequence).

This clonotype was seen a few times. Since a much larger clone is just one base distant, this may be a read error. The chain has TRBV3-1 and TRBJ2-1; D unresolved. The CDR3 sequence is 13 residues long. Looked up from germline, CDR1 is LGHDT and CDR2 is YNNKEL (reference sequence). Trimming removed 1 base from V and 5 bases from J, with 6 bases in between. Written as DNA, the CDR3 is TGTGCCAGCAGCCAAGGGACCGACAATGAGCAGTTCTTC. It encodes CASSQGTDNEQFF.

The V gene is TRBV5-6, the J gene TRBJ1-2; 7 bases match TRBD1. This CDR3 spans 15 amino acids. The trim removed 4 bases at V and 4 bases at J, leaving 10 bases unmatched. The germline V gene encodes CDR1 SGHDT and CDR2 YYEEEE. The CDR3 region has the DNA TGTGCCAGCAGCCCCCTGGACAGGCGACGCTATGGCTACACCTTC. This codes for CASSPLDRRRYGYTF.

This clonotype came up many times. The V and J genes are TRBV20-1 and TRBJ2-1; 12 nucleotides agree with TRBD2. The trim removed 5 bases at V and 5 bases at J, leaving 7 bases unmatched. This CDR3 contains 15 residues. Germline CDR1 and CDR2: DFQATT and SNEGSKA (reference sequence). CDR3 nucleotide sequence: TGCAGTGCTGGCAGAGGACTAGCGGGAAACAATGAGCAGTTCTTC. It is translated as CSAGRGLAGNNEQFF.

This clonotype was recorded at least ten times. V is TRBV7-3 and J is TRBJ2-1, with 10 bases fitting TRBD2. CDR1 and CDR2 from the germline V gene are SGHTA and FQGTGA. V gave up 6 bases and J gave up 4 bases; unmatched junction bases: 9. The CDR3 has 16 residues. The CDR3 nucleotides read TGTGCCAGCAGTCCCAGACTAGCGGGTTTATACAATGAGCAGTTCTTC. It translates to CASSPRLAGLYNEQFF.

This clonotype was counted many times. The chain has TRBV12-3 or TRBV12-4 and TRBJ1-6; D not resolved. The CDR3 consists of 12 residues. V was cut by 0 bases and J by 12 bases, with 6 bases left in between. This chain's CDR3 is CASSLASGPLHF. CDR3 in DNA: TGTGCCAGCAGTTTAGCATCGGGACCCCTCCACTTT.

This clonotype has ten or more counts. This sequence joins TRBV15 and TRBJ2-1, with D unclear. V was shortened by 1 base and J by 7 bases, with 5 bases between the two germline ends. Per the germline V gene, CDR1 is LNHNV and CDR2 is YYDKDF (reference sequence). The CDR3 is 12 residues long. In DNA form, the CDR3 reads TGTGCCACCAGCAGAGTAAGAAATGAGCAGTTCTTC. It encodes CATSRVRNEQFF.

This clonotype was observed at least ten times. The chain links TRBV2 to TRBJ2-1; 7 bases fit TRBD2. V was clipped by 7 bases and J by 4 bases; unmatched bases: 7. Germline loops: CDR1 SNHLY, CDR2 FYNNEI. This CDR3 has 14 amino acids. CDR3 protein: CASTRDYEYNEQFF. The CDR3 bases are TGTGCCAGCACCCGGGACTACGAGTACAATGAGCAGTTCTTC.

This chain joins TRBV6-5 and TRBJ1-3; no clear D. Trimming pared 1 base from V and 0 bases from J, leaving 7 bases between. Germline lookup yields CDR1 MNHEY and CDR2 SVGAGI. The CDR3 is made up of 15 amino acids. Here the CDR3 reads CASSYYSSSGNTIYF. In DNA form, the CDR3 reads TGTGCCAGCAGTTACTACTCCTCCTCTGGAAACACCATATATTTT.

The genes are TRBV5-4 and TRBJ2-2, with D perhaps matching TRBD1 (6 bases). This CDR3 is built from 15 residues. From germline, CDR1 is SGHNT and CDR2 YYREEE (reference sequence). V lost 4 bases to trimming and J lost 1 base, with 11 bases between them. CDR3 loop: CASSPGTQNTGELFF. The CDR3 coding sequence is TGTGCCAGCAGCCCCGGGACACAGAACACCGGGGAGCTGTTTTTT.

This clonotype was seen only a few times. The V gene is TRBV20-1, the J gene TRBJ2-3; D is possibly TRBD2 (5 bases). The CDR3 is made up of 13 amino acids. The germline V gene has CDR1 DFQATT and CDR2 SNEGSKA (reference sequence). Trimming cost V 1 base and J 3 bases, with 8 bases left between them. CDR3 loop: CSARVLATDTQYF. CDR3 DNA sequence: TGCAGTGCTAGAGTTCTAGCAACAGATACGCAGTATTTT.

This clonotype was seen only a few times. This chain connects TRBV2 to TRBJ2-7; D unresolved. This CDR3 region has 13 residues. V lost 6 bases and J lost 1, with 10 bases in between. Germline V gene sequence: CDR1 SNHLY, CDR2 FYNNEI. The CDR3 DNA follows: TGTGCCAGCAGGATCCCACGGTCCTACGAGCAGTACTTC. Protein product: CASRIPRSYEQYF.

The table lists this clonotype with a few counts. The rearrangement joins TRBV6-2 or TRBV6-3 to TRBJ2-5; no definite D call. Per germline, CDR1 MNHEY and CDR2 SVGEGT. This CDR3 is built from 14 residues. Trimming took off 2 bases at V and 2 bases at J, with 9 bases between the two ends. The CDR3 DNA reads as TGTGCCAGCAGTTACCTTGCATTACAAGAGACCCAGTACTTC. Translation: CASSYLALQETQYF.

The CDR3 DNA reads as TGTGCCAGCAGTTTAGAGACTAGCGGAAGGGTGGGAAGATCGGGGGACGAGCAGTACTTC. This gives the protein CASSLETSGRVGRSGDEQYF. This chain links TRBV28 with TRBJ2-7; 9 nucleotides agree with TRBD2. V was clipped by 2 bases and J by 5 bases; unmatched bases: 22. Looked up from germline, CDR1 is MDHEN and CDR2 is SYDVKM. CDR3 length: 20 amino acids.

This clonotype was seen at least ten times. V and J are TRBV28 and TRBJ2-3; D is undetermined. The germline gives CDR1 MDHEN, CDR2 SYDVKM. The CDR3 loop spans 14 amino acids. V lost 4 bases and J lost 0, with 8 bases in between. The CDR3 DNA sequence: TGTGCCAGCAGTTCCTCCGACAGCACAGATACGCAGTATTTT. Its translation is CASSSSDSTDTQYF. Full variable domain (missing parts from reference TRBV28 and TRBJ2-3): DVKVTQSSRYLVKRTGEKVFLECVQDMDHENMFWYRQDPGLGLRLIYFSYDVKMKEKGDIPEGYSVSREKKERFSLILESASTNQTSMYLCASSSSDSTDTQYFGPGTRLTVL.

This clonotype was recorded at least ten times. V gene TRBV5-1 combines with J gene TRBJ2-7; a weak D match, TRBD2 (6 bases). The CDR3 covers 12 residues. Between the trimmed V and J ends, which lost 3 bases and 6 bases, there was a span of 10 bases. Germline V gene sequence: CDR1 SGHRS, CDR2 YFSETQ. This chain's CDR3 is CASSYTSSEQYF. The CDR3 nucleotides are TGCGCCAGCAGCTATACTAGCTCCGAGCAGTACTTC.

There are a few counts of this clonotype. This rearrangement joins TRBV25-1 to TRBJ2-2; 7 bases fit TRBD2. Germline CDR1 and CDR2: MGHDK and SYGVNS. The CDR3 is 16 residues long. V lost 4 bases, J lost 4 bases, and 9 bases stayed unmatched. CDR3: CASSASGGPSTGELFF. For the CDR3, the DNA is TGTGCCAGCAGTGCTTCGGGAGGCCCCAGCACCGGGGAGCTGTTTTTT.

This clonotype occurred a few times. This chain uses TRBV5-1 with TRBJ2-1, with TRBD2 as a possible D gene (7 bases). This CDR3 is built from 14 residues. Germline V gives CDR1 SGHRS, CDR2 YFSETQ. The V end was cut by 2 bases, the J end by 8 bases, with 14 bases between. In DNA, the CDR3 is TGCGCCAGCAGCTTAGGGGGAGGGCGTGATGAGCAGTTCTTC. Its protein product is CASSLGGGRDEQFF.